The entry that follows covers one T cell receptor (beta chain) sequence. The record originates from a study of T cells of healthy individuals. TCRdb analysed the 5' RACE reads with MiXCR anew, one entry per CDR3 protein. The sample records about 96,000 distinct CDR3 sequences, approximately 16% being singletons. The source is a human donor in good health.

CDR3 in amino acids: CASSPQPSYEQYF. DNA for the CDR3: TGTGCCAGCAGCCCCCAGCCCTCCTACGAGCAGTACTTC. J is TRBJ2-7 and V is TRBV6-6; D gene unclear. The germline V gene encodes CDR1 MNHNY and CDR2 SVGAGI (reference sequence). CDR3 length: 13 amino acids. The V and J ends lost 6 bases and 0 bases respectively, with 9 bases between them.